One and the same sample provided the 25 T cell receptor beta chains below, sequenced in a study of blood T cell repertoires in COVID-19. Only in-frame clones appear in the TCRdb table, and some are missing; sequencing was by immunoSEQ multiplex PCR. This table holds 90,000 to 95,000 clones, approximately 86% found once. Sample: peripheral blood. Receptors were obtained from a woman in her 70s with acute or convalescent COVID-19.

CDR3: CASSFSYLGRKRVPNTEAFF. The CDR3 DNA sequence: TGTGCCAGCAGTTTTTCCTATCTAGGGAGAAAGAGGGTTCCGAACACTGAAGCTTTCTTT. This chain joins TRBV6-2 or TRBV6-3 and TRBJ1-1, with no clear D. Germline V CDR1 and CDR2: MNHEY, SVGEGT. Trimming removed 4 bases at V and 1 base at J, with 28 bases between. The CDR3 runs to 20 residues.

V usage is TRBV21-1 and J usage is TRBJ2-7; TRBD1 was called by the table and not checked on the DNA. TRBV21-1 is shown as a pseudogene. The CDR3 consists of 19 residues. The CDR3 protein is CASSKVQGAPCGYPYEQYF. The CDR3 bases are TGTGCCAGCAGCAAAGTGCAGGGGGCACCTTGTGGATACCCCTACGAGCAGTACTTC.

The table lists this clone with a few counts. The rearrangement links TRBV28 to TRBJ2-7, with 8 bases matching TRBD1. Germline V CDR1 and CDR2: MDHEN, SYDVKM. This CDR3 has 18 amino acids. The J segment lost 1 base and the V segment lost 3 bases, leaving 14 bases of the junction unmatched. The CDR3 is CASSFDLAGTGDSYEQYF. The CDR3 region has the DNA TGTGCCAGCAGTTTCGATTTGGCCGGGACAGGTGATTCCTACGAGCAGTACTTC.

The CDR3 DNA reads as TGCGCCAGCAGCCAAGATATGAACAGAAACACCGGGGAGCTGTTTTTT. The encoded protein is CASSQDMNRNTGELFF. The chain couples TRBV4-1 to TRBJ2-2; the D is unclear. The V and J ends lost 0 bases and 2 bases respectively, with 10 bases between them. The CDR3 is 16 residues long. Germline V gives CDR1 MGHRA, CDR2 YSYEKL.

The chain is built from TRBV15 and TRBJ1-2, with 11 bases fitting TRBD1. This CDR3 spans 17 amino acids. V shed 1 base, J shed 6 bases, and the junction held 10 bases outside the gene matches. Germline lookup yields CDR1 LNHNV and CDR2 YYDKDF (reference sequence). The CDR3 coding sequence is TGTGCCACCAGCAGAGCGGACAGGGGGCGCGGACTAGATGGCTACACCTTC. Translating gives CATSRADRGRGLDGYTF.

The genes are TRBV9 and TRBJ2-5; D possibly corresponds to TRBD1 (5 bases). Germline V CDR1 and CDR2: SGDLS, YYNGEE. This CDR3 has 13 residues. Trimming left V 4 bases short and J 5 bases short, with 12 bases between. The DNA of the CDR3 is TGTGCCAGCAGCCTAAGGGGCTTGGAGACCCAGTACTTC. This encodes CASSLRGLETQYF.

V usage is TRBV5-5 and J usage is TRBJ1-1; D is perhaps TRBD1 (5 bases). V lost 0 bases, J lost 11 bases, and 8 bases lay in between. This CDR3 region has 11 residues. CDR1 SGHKS and CDR2 YYEKEE come from the germline V gene (reference sequence). CDR3 sequence (DNA): TGTGCCAGCAGCTTGGCAGGGTTCGCTTTCTTT. Translating gives CASSLAGFAFF.

This clone was seen once. The genes are TRBV7-9 and TRBJ1-2; tentative D call: TRBD1 (6 bases). The CDR3 has 15 residues. Trimming pared 3 bases from V and 6 bases from J, leaving 17 bases between. CDR1 and CDR2 from the germline V gene are SEHNR and FQNEAQ (reference sequence). CDR3 bases: TGTGCCAGCAGCTTTTTTCTGGTTACAGGGAATGGCTACACCTTC. It specifies CASSFFLVTGNGYTF.

The rearrangement links TRBV2 to TRBJ2-6; 7 bases align to TRBD2. CDR1 SNHLY and CDR2 FYNNEI come from the germline V gene. The V gene end was trimmed by 6 bases and the J gene end by 0 bases; junction bases not matched to a gene: 8. The CDR3 covers 17 residues. CDR3 sequence: CASRWGGGPSGANVLTF. CDR3 DNA: TGTGCCAGCAGGTGGGGCGGGGGTCCCTCTGGGGCCAACGTCCTGACTTTC.

This clone was detected only once. The chain links TRBV30 to TRBJ2-1; the D is unclear. V was clipped by 2 bases and J by 10 bases, with 15 bases between them. The CDR3 totals 13 residues. The V gene's germline CDR1 is GTSNPN and CDR2 SVGIG (reference sequence). CDR3 sequence reads: CAWSPSLSKEQFF. Here the CDR3 DNA reads TGTGCCTGGAGTCCCTCCCTATCAAAAGAGCAGTTCTTC.

A few counts support this clone. The chain links TRBV3-1 (or the pseudogene TRBV3-2) to TRBJ2-1; 9 bases are shared with TRBD2. V shed 4 bases, J shed 5 bases, and the junction held 6 bases outside the gene matches. The CDR3 spans 15 residues. Germline V gene lookup returns CDR1 LGHDT and CDR2 YNNKEL (reference sequence). CDR3 sequence (DNA): TGTGCCAGCAGCCCCGATAGCGGGAGAAACAATGAGCAGTTCTTC. It yields the protein CASSPDSGRNNEQFF.

The chain combines TRBV6-1 with TRBJ1-3; D might be TRBD1 (6 bases). Germline V gene lookup returns CDR1 MNHNS and CDR2 SASEGT. The V gene lost 1 base and the J gene lost 6 bases, with 10 bases spanning the gap. This CDR3 spans 14 amino acids. As DNA, the CDR3 is TGTGCCAGCAGTGAAGAACAGGGCCTAAACACCATATATTTT. Protein: CASSEEQGLNTIYF.

This chain joins TRBV27 and TRBJ2-1; 9 bases line up with TRBD2. The CDR3 spans 13 residues. Germline V lookup: CDR1 MNHEY, CDR2 SMNVEV (reference sequence). V gave up 1 base and J gave up 14 bases; unmatched junction bases: 6. Here the CDR3 DNA reads TGTGCCAGCAGTTTATGGGGCGGGGGGGTAAAGTTCTTC. Translating gives CASSLWGGGVKFF.

This clone was seen more than once but under ten times. V gene TRBV5-4 combines with J gene TRBJ2-1, with 8 bases that match TRBD2. The CDR3 runs to 16 residues. From germline, CDR1 is SGHNT and CDR2 YYREEE (reference sequence). The V and J ends lost 3 bases and 4 bases, in that order; junction bases with no gene match: 9. CDR3 region: CASSWGPGLEYNEQFF. The CDR3 DNA reads TGTGCCAGCAGCTGGGGGCCGGGACTAGAATACAATGAGCAGTTCTTC. The full variable domain, its missing parts supplied by reference TRBV5-4 and TRBJ2-1, is ETGVTQSPTHLIKTRGQQVTLRCSSQSGHNTVSWYQQALGQGPQFIFQYYREEENGRGNFPPRFSGLQFPNYSSELNVNALELDDSALYLCASSWGPGLEYNEQFFGPGTRLTVL.

The rearrangement joins TRBV2 to TRBJ1-2; weak D call: TRBD1 (6 bases). The V gene lost 2 bases and the J gene lost 6 bases, with 10 bases spanning the gap. This CDR3 has 13 amino acids. Germline assignment: CDR1 SNHLY and CDR2 FYNNEI. CDR3 nucleotide sequence: TGTGCCAGCAGTGAACCCAACAGGGATGGCTACACCTTC. Translated: CASSEPNRDGYTF. The full variable domain, its missing parts supplied by reference TRBV2 and TRBJ1-2, is EPEVTQTPSHQVTQMGQEVILRCVPISNHLYFYWYRQILGQKVEFLVSFYNNEISEKSEIFDDQFSVERPDGSNFTLKIRSTKLEDSAMYFCASSEPNRDGYTFGSGTRLTVV.

The J gene is TRBJ1-2, the V gene TRBV11-2, with D hard to call. CDR1 is SGHAT and CDR2 is FQNNGV in the germline V gene. The CDR3 length is 15 residues. V lost 1 base and J lost 3, with 12 bases in between. The CDR3 region has the DNA TGTGCCAGCAGCTTAGGGCTAGTCCGGTACTATGGCTACACCTTC. The encoded protein is CASSLGLVRYYGYTF.

V and J are TRBV4-1 and TRBJ2-7; 7 bases map to TRBD1. J gave up 7 bases and V 1 base, and 10 bases lay outside the gene matches. The germline V gene encodes CDR1 MGHRA and CDR2 YSYEKL. This CDR3 has 15 residues. CDR3 bases: TGCGCCAGCAGCCAAGTAGCACAGGGGTTTCGGGAGCAGTACTTC. Translation: CASSQVAQGFREQYF.

This sequence joins TRBV28 and TRBJ2-1, with D perhaps matching TRBD2 (6 bases). Trimming stripped 2 bases from V and 4 bases from J, with 9 bases between. The CDR3 runs to 14 residues. Germline loops: CDR1 MDHEN, CDR2 SYDVKM. CDR3 loop: CASSLTAGYNEQFF. As DNA, the CDR3 is TGTGCCAGCAGTTTAACGGCGGGGTACAATGAGCAGTTCTTC.

The chain recombines TRBV15 with TRBJ2-5; 15 positions agree with TRBD2. The germline CDR1 and CDR2 sequences are LNHNV and YYDKDF (reference sequence). The CDR3 is 17 residues long. The V and J ends lost 3 bases and 7 bases, in that order; junction bases with no gene match: 9. The chain's CDR3 is CATSRPQGLAGGATQYF. DNA of the CDR3: TGTGCCACCAGCAGGCCCCAGGGACTAGCGGGAGGTGCGACCCAGTACTTC.

This clone has just a few counts. The rearrangement links TRBV19 to TRBJ1-1; D call uncertain. Between the trimmed V and J ends, which lost 8 bases and 6 bases, there was a span of 10 bases. CDR3 length: 11 residues. Per the germline V gene, CDR1 is LNHDA and CDR2 is SQIVND (reference sequence). The CDR3 region has the DNA TGTGCCAGTCGCAGACTCGCTGAAGCTTTCTTT. It is translated as CASRRLAEAFF.

The chain uses TRBV7-9 and TRBJ1-1; D gene ambiguous. The germline V gene has CDR1 SEHNR and CDR2 FQNEAQ (reference sequence). The CDR3 sequence is 11 residues long. Between the trimmed V and J ends, which lost 5 bases and 11 bases, there was a span of 12 bases. The CDR3 DNA reads TGTGCCAGCAGCCCAGAGGTTGGGGCTTTCTTT. Translating it yields CASSPEVGAFF.

The chain recombines TRBV6-5 with TRBJ2-2; possibly TRBD2 for D (6 bases). The V gene's germline CDR1 is MNHEY and CDR2 SVGAGI. The CDR3 has 15 amino acids. V lost 6 bases to trimming and J lost 1 base, with 12 bases between them. The CDR3 DNA reads as TGTGCCAGCAGGGCCAGACTAGGGAACACCGGGGAGCTGTTTTTT. Amino acids: CASRARLGNTGELFF.

Written as DNA, the CDR3 is TGCGCCAGCAGCTTGGAAGGGGGCTATGGCTACACCTTC. This translates into CASSLEGGYGYTF. J is TRBJ1-2 and V is TRBV5-1; D is possibly TRBD1 (6 bases). The CDR3 runs 13 residues. V was shortened by 0 bases and J by 4 bases, with 7 bases between the two germline ends. Germline V gene sequence: CDR1 SGHRS, CDR2 YFSETQ.

The chain is built from TRBV2 and TRBJ1-5; 8 nucleotides align to TRBD1. Germline V gives CDR1 SNHLY, CDR2 FYNNEI. V lost 2 bases and J lost 5; bases outside the gene matches: 2. The CDR3 has 14 amino acids. The CDR3 sequence: CASSESGGDQPQHF. Written as DNA, the CDR3 is TGTGCCAGCAGTGAATCAGGGGGCGATCAGCCCCAGCATTTT.

This rearrangement joins TRBV28 to TRBJ1-4; 11 bases fit TRBD1. Germline V gives CDR1 MDHEN, CDR2 SYDVKM. The J segment lost 6 bases and the V segment lost 2 bases, leaving 2 bases of the junction unmatched. CDR3 length equals 15 residues. The CDR3 DNA reads as TGTGCCAGCAGTTTAGGACAGGGGGCGCATGAAAAACTGTTTTTT. As protein: CASSLGQGAHEKLFF.